This record looks at one T cell receptor beta chain sequence and its context. Antigen specificity is unknown. This record comes from a study of tumor-infiltrating lymphocytes in localized non-small cell lung cancer. Study-level information: From each patient, both tumor and uninvolved lung, non-adjacent to tumor, were sampled. Notes on the study in general: Compared with uninvolved lung, tumors showed higher T cell infiltration by TCRbeta sequencing. Not all patients were TCR sequenced, owing to tissue quantity.

Clones were sequenced by immunoSEQ multiplex PCR, and TCRdb holds only the in-frame ones, with some missing. The profile shows around 12,000 clones, approximately 86% of them singletons. The CDR3 has 12 residues. V lost 6 bases and J lost 5, with 10 bases in between. Germline lookup yields CDR1 SNHLY and CDR2 FYNNEI. The clonotype originates from a human donor with non-small cell lung cancer. What was sequenced was uninvolved lung tissue not adjacent to the tumor. The V gene is TRBV2, the J gene TRBJ2-5; no reliable D call. The CDR3 sequence: CASSPSTETQYF. In DNA form, the CDR3 reads TGTGCCAGCAGCCCCAGCACTGAGACCCAGTACTTC. Full variable domain (missing parts from reference TRBV2 and TRBJ2-5): EPEVTQTPSHQVTQMGQEVILRCVPISNHLYFYWYRQILGQKVEFLVSFYNNEISEKSEIFDDQFSVERPDGSNFTLKIRSTKLEDSAMYFCASSPSTETQYFGPGTRLLVL.